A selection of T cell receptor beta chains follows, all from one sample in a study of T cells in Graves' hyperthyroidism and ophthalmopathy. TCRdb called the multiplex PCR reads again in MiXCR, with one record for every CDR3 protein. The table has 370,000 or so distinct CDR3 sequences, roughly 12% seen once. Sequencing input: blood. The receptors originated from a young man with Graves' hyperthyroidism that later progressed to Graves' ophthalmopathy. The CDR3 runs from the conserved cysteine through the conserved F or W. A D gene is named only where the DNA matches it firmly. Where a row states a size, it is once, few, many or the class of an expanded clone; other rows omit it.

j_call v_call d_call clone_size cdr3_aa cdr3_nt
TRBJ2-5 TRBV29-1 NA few CSVEDRAYLQETQYF TGCAGCGTTGAAGATCGTGCCTACCTCCAAGAGACCCAGTACTTC
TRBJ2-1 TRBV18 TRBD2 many CASSPQLAAMDEQFF TGTGCCAGCTCACCTCAGCTAGCGGCTATGGATGAGCAGTTCTTC
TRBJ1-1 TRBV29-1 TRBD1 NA CSVAGQTSIEAFF TGCAGCGTCGCGGGACAGACATCTATTGAAGCTTTCTTT
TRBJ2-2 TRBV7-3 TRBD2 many CASSWNAGGPNTGELFF TGTGCCAGCAGCTGGAATGCGGGGGGGCCGAACACCGGGGAGCTGTTTTTT
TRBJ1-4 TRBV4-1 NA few CASSQGAQGREKLFF TGCGCCAGCAGCCAAGGTGCCCAGGGACGCGAAAAACTGTTTTTT
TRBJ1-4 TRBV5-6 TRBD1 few CASSWGTASTNEKLFF TGTGCCAGCAGCTGGGGGACAGCCTCTACTAATGAAAAACTGTTTTTT
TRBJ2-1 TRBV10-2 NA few CASSEPGVSSYNEQFF TGCGCCAGCAGTGAGCCCGGGGTTAGCTCCTACAATGAGCAGTTCTTC
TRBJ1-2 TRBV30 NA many CAAREISGYTF TGTGCCGCGAGGGAAATCTCGGGCTACACCTTC
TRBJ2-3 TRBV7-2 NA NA CASSRLAPQYF TGTGCCAGCAGCCGGCTGGCTCCGCAGTATTTT
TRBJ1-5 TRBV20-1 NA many CSARGVSDSNQPQHF TGCAGTGCTAGGGGGGTGTCGGACAGTAATCAGCCCCAGCATTTT
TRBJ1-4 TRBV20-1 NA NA CSVKSGSKNEKLFF TGCAGTGTAAAATCCGGGTCAAAGAATGAAAAACTGTTTTTT
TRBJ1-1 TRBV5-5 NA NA CASSLWDPRATEAFF TGTGCCAGCAGCCTATGGGACCCTAGGGCCACTGAAGCTTTCTTT
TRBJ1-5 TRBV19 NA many CASSIAVGGQPQHF TGTGCCAGTAGTATAGCAGTCGGGGGTCAGCCCCAGCATTTT
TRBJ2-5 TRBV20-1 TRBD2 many CSAGTSGGWKETQYF TGCAGTGCTGGGACTAGCGGGGGGTGGAAAGAGACCCAGTACTTC
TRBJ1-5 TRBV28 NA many CASSRGLQPQHF TGTGCCAGCAGCCGGGGTTTGCAGCCCCAGCATTTT
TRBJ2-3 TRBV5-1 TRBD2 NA CASTAGDTDTQYF TGCGCCAGCACGGCGGGGGATACAGATACGCAGTATTTT
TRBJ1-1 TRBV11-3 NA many CASSLYYGGTEAFF TGTGCCAGCAGCTTATACTACGGGGGCACTGAAGCTTTCTTT
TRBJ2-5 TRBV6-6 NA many CASSYGGKTQYF TGTGCCAGCAGTTACGGGGGGAAGACCCAGTACTTC
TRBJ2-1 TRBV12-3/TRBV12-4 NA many CASSLDSYNEQFF TGTGCCAGCAGCTTAGACAGCTACAATGAGCAGTTCTTC
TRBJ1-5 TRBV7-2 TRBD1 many CASSFRGRQPQHF TGTGCCAGCAGCTTCAGGGGGCGTCAGCCCCAGCATTTT
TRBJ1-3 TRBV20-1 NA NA CGLLRGTSGNTIYF TGCGGACTCCTGAGAGGGACCTCTGGAAACACCATATATTTT
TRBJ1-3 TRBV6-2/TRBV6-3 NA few CASRPALGLIGNTIYF TGTGCCAGCAGGCCAGCCCTGGGACTCATTGGAAACACCATATATTTT
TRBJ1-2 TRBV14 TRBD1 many CASSPLGTANYGYTF TGTGCCAGCAGCCCGCTCGGGACAGCGAACTATGGCTACACCTTC
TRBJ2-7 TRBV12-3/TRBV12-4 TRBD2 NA CASSPAGEIYEQYF TGTGCCAGCAGTCCCGCGGGGGAGATCTACGAGCAGTACTTC
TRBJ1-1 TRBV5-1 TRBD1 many CASSLQGAINTEAFF TGCGCCAGCAGCTTACAGGGGGCTATCAACACTGAAGCTTTCTTT
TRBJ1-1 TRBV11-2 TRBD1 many CASSTGQGRDTEAFF TGTGCCAGCAGCACAGGACAGGGGCGGGACACTGAAGCTTTCTTT
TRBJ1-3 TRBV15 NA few CATSREGDSGNTIYF TGTGCCACCAGCAGAGAAGGTGATTCTGGAAACACCATATATTTT
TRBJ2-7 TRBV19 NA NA CASSRDVGSYEQYF TGTGCCAGTAGTCGGGACGTGGGCTCCTACGAGCAGTACTTC
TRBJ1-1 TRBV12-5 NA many CASGSHGGFAEAFF TGTGCTAGTGGTTCACACGGCGGTTTCGCTGAAGCTTTCTTT
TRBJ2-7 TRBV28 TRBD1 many CASSLEGAKYEQYF TGTGCCAGCAGTTTAGAGGGGGCTAAATACGAGCAGTACTTC
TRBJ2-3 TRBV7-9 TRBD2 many CASSITSGWRDTQYF TGTGCCAGCAGCATCACTAGCGGGTGGAGAGATACGCAGTATTTT
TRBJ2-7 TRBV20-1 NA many CSAEREDAYEQYF TGCAGTGCCGAGAGAGAGGATGCCTACGAGCAGTACTTC
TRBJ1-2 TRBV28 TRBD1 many CASRRYRGHYGYTF TGTGCCAGCAGAAGATACAGGGGGCACTACGGCTACACCTTC
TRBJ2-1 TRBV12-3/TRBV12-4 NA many CASSSPGLAFSSYNEQFF TGTGCCAGCAGTTCGCCCGGATTGGCGTTTAGCTCCTACAATGAGCAGTTCTTC
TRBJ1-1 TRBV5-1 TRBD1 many CASSFFLTGLNTEAFF TGCGCCAGCAGCTTCTTCTTGACAGGGCTGAACACTGAAGCTTTCTTT
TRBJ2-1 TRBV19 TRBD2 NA CASSITSGYHNEQFF TGTGCCAGTAGTATCACTAGCGGGTACCACAATGAGCAGTTCTTC
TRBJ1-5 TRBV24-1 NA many CATSDLSILWGHSNQPQHF TGTGCCACCAGTGATTTGTCAATTTTATGGGGACATAGCAATCAGCCCCAGCATTTT
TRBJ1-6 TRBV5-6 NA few CASSLFGSSYNSPLHF TGTGCCAGCAGCTTGTTCGGGAGCTCCTATAATTCACCCCTCCACTTT
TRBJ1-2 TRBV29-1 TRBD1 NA CSVEGQARGNYGYTF TGCAGCGTTGAGGGACAGGCCAGAGGTAACTATGGCTACACCTTC
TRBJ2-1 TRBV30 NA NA CAWTKQYNEQFF TGTGCCTGGACCAAACAGTACAATGAGCAGTTCTTC